Listed below are T cell receptor beta chains from one sample, sequenced in a study of tumor-infiltrating lymphocytes in primary liver carcinoma. TCRdb fed the multiplex PCR reads into MiXCR, producing one record per CDR3 protein. The table shows approximately 330,000 distinct CDR3 sequences, with approximately 64% occurring only once. Sequencing used peripheral blood. The receptors derive from a man aged 35 to 55 with primary liver carcinoma and hepatitis B virus infection. The CDR3 runs from the conserved cysteine through the conserved F or W. The D gene is left open where the match is weak. The listing skips clone size in some rows; elsewhere it reads once, few, many or a size class.

d_gene: TRBD2
len: 15
v_gene: TRBV30
abundance: NA
j_gene: TRBJ2-1
CDR3aa: CAWNLLAGDETEQFF
CDR3nt: TGTGCCTGGAATCTACTAGCGGGAGATGAAACTGAGCAGTTCTTC

d_gene: TRBD2
len: 16
v_gene: TRBV6-5
abundance: NA
j_gene: TRBJ2-7
CDR3aa: CASSSPGGQGSYGRYF
CDR3nt: TGTGCCAGCAGTTCCCCGGGAGGGCAGGGCTCCTACGGGCGGTACTTC

d_gene: NA
len: 13
v_gene: TRBV30
abundance: few
j_gene: TRBJ1-1
CDR3aa: CAWSVGGNTEAFF
CDR3nt: TGTGCCTGGAGTGTAGGGGGGAACACTGAAGCTTTCTTT

d_gene: NA
len: 14
v_gene: TRBV6-2/TRBV6-3
abundance: many
j_gene: TRBJ2-5
CDR3aa: CASTLRFGGETQYF
CDR3nt: TGTGCCAGCACCCTCCGATTCGGAGGTGAGACCCAGTACTTC

d_gene: TRBD2
len: 16
v_gene: TRBV6-9
abundance: many
j_gene: TRBJ2-3
CDR3aa: CASSRGVWEGTDTQYF
CDR3nt: TGTGCCAGCAGTCGCGGAGTATGGGAGGGGACAGATACGCAGTATTTT

d_gene: TRBD2
len: 15
v_gene: TRBV11-3
abundance: NA
j_gene: TRBJ2-5
CDR3aa: CASSPELAIQETQYF
CDR3nt: TGTGCCAGCAGTCCGGAACTAGCGATCCAAGAGACCCAGTACTTC

d_gene: TRBD2
len: 17
v_gene: TRBV11-2
abundance: NA
j_gene: TRBJ2-3
CDR3aa: CGSSPRRAGVLADTQYF
CDR3nt: TGTGGCAGCAGCCCTCGGCGAGCGGGAGTCTTAGCAGATACGCAGTATTTT

d_gene: TRBD2
len: 15
v_gene: TRBV7-9
abundance: few
j_gene: TRBJ2-5
CDR3aa: CASSLPGAGGETQYF
CDR3nt: TGTGCCAGCAGCTTGCCGGGAGCGGGAGGAGAGACCCAGTACTTC

d_gene: TRBD1
len: 17
v_gene: TRBV6-6
abundance: few
j_gene: TRBJ1-3
CDR3aa: CASSYLGQGRSGNTIYF
CDR3nt: TGTGCCAGCAGTTACTTGGGACAGGGTCGCTCTGGAAACACCATATATTTT

d_gene: NA
len: 13
v_gene: TRBV6-1
abundance: many
j_gene: TRBJ2-7
CDR3aa: CASSNILSYEQYF
CDR3nt: TGTGCCAGCAGTAACATTCTCTCCTACGAGCAGTACTTC

d_gene: TRBD2
len: 19
v_gene: TRBV7-8
abundance: NA
j_gene: TRBJ2-1
CDR3aa: CASSSLGGAFSGSRVEQFF
CDR3nt: TGTGCCAGCAGCTCGTTAGGGGGGGCTTTTAGCGGGAGTAGGGTTGAGCAGTTCTTC

d_gene: NA
len: 16
v_gene: TRBV4-2
abundance: NA
j_gene: TRBJ2-2
CDR3aa: CASSQDMIENTGELFF
CDR3nt: TGTGCCAGCAGCCAAGATATGATAGAGAACACCGGGGAGCTGTTTTTT

d_gene: NA
len: 13
v_gene: TRBV29-1
abundance: NA
j_gene: TRBJ2-3
CDR3aa: CRVAIAQGDTQYF
CDR3nt: TGCAGGGTTGCAATAGCCCAAGGAGATACGCAGTATTTT

d_gene: NA
len: 13
v_gene: TRBV6-2/TRBV6-3
abundance: NA
j_gene: TRBJ1-4
CDR3aa: CASMTGPNEKLFF
CDR3nt: TGTGCCAGCATGACAGGACCGAATGAAAAACTGTTTTTT

d_gene: TRBD2
len: 17
v_gene: TRBV7-8
abundance: NA
j_gene: TRBJ2-1
CDR3aa: CASSLLGLAGLGDEQFF
CDR3nt: TGTGCCAGCAGCTTACTTGGACTAGCGGGACTTGGTGATGAGCAGTTCTTC

d_gene: NA
len: 15
v_gene: TRBV6-1
abundance: NA
j_gene: TRBJ2-5
CDR3aa: CASSESGQTVGIQYF
CDR3nt: TGTGCCAGCAGTGAATCTGGACAAACGGTCGGGATCCAATACTTC

d_gene: NA
len: 17
v_gene: TRBV4-1
abundance: many
j_gene: TRBJ2-1
CDR3aa: CASSQVLREITGNEQFF
CDR3nt: TGCGCCAGCAGCCAAGTGCTACGGGAAATAACCGGGAATGAGCAGTTCTTC

d_gene: TRBD1
len: 16
v_gene: TRBV23-1
abundance: NA
j_gene: TRBJ2-7
CDR3aa: CASSHRIRDRSYEQYF
CDR3nt: TGCGCCAGCAGTCACCGAATCAGGGACAGGTCCTACGAGCAGTACTTC

d_gene: TRBD2
len: 19
v_gene: TRBV4-1
abundance: NA
j_gene: TRBJ2-7
CDR3aa: CASSQPLGTSGRTPYEQYF
CDR3nt: TGCGCCAGCAGCCAACCTCTCGGGACTAGCGGGAGGACTCCCTACGAGCAGTACTTC

d_gene: NA
len: 15
v_gene: TRBV6-6
abundance: NA
j_gene: TRBJ1-2
CDR3aa: CANSLPGGNNYGYTF
CDR3nt: TGTGCCAACAGTTTGCCCGGGGGGAATAACTATGGCTACACCTTC

d_gene: TRBD1
len: 14
v_gene: TRBV12-3/TRBV12-4
abundance: few
j_gene: TRBJ1-6
CDR3aa: CASTWGTANSPLHF
CDR3nt: TGTGCCAGCACCTGGGGGACAGCCAATTCACCCCTCCACTTT

d_gene: TRBD2
len: 18
v_gene: TRBV4-1
abundance: NA
j_gene: TRBJ2-1
CDR3aa: CASSQVRIAGDLYNEQFF
CDR3nt: TGCGCCAGCAGCCAAGTTAGAATAGCGGGAGATCTGTACAATGAGCAGTTCTTC

d_gene: TRBD2
len: 16
v_gene: TRBV5-4
abundance: many
j_gene: TRBJ2-1
CDR3aa: CASSLEVSGLPDEQFF
CDR3nt: TGTGCCAGCAGCTTGGAGGTTAGCGGGTTGCCTGATGAGCAGTTCTTC

d_gene: TRBD1
len: 15
v_gene: TRBV5-1
abundance: NA
j_gene: TRBJ2-5
CDR3aa: CASSSDRGSRETQYF
CDR3nt: TGCGCCAGCAGCTCAGACAGGGGAAGTAGAGAGACCCAGTACTTC

d_gene: NA
len: 17
v_gene: TRBV11-1
abundance: many
j_gene: TRBJ1-6
CDR3aa: CASSRWSASAETSPLHF
CDR3nt: TGTGCCAGCAGCCGATGGTCGGCTAGCGCCGAAACCTCACCCCTCCACTTT

d_gene: NA
len: 15
v_gene: TRBV10-3
abundance: NA
j_gene: TRBJ2-1
CDR3aa: CAISRGGATSNEQFF
CDR3nt: TGTGCCATCAGCCGGGGTGGGGCTACGTCCAATGAGCAGTTCTTC

d_gene: TRBD2
len: 17
v_gene: TRBV30
abundance: NA
j_gene: TRBJ2-3
CDR3aa: CAWTDGTSGSSTDTQYF
CDR3nt: TGTGCCTGGACCGACGGCACTAGCGGGTCTAGCACAGATACGCAGTATTTT

d_gene: TRBD1
len: 16
v_gene: TRBV11-2
abundance: NA
j_gene: TRBJ2-5
CDR3aa: CTSSLSDREIPETQYF
CDR3nt: TGTACCAGCAGCTTATCGGACAGGGAGATTCCAGAGACCCAGTATTTC

d_gene: NA
len: 17
v_gene: TRBV4-3
abundance: NA
j_gene: TRBJ2-1
CDR3aa: CASSQDLMTITYNEEFF
CDR3nt: TGCGCCAGCAGCCAAGATCTTATGACGATCACCTACAATGAGGAGTTCTTC

d_gene: NA
len: 15
v_gene: TRBV11-1
abundance: NA
j_gene: TRBJ1-2
CDR3aa: CASNLRDTNNYGYTF
CDR3nt: TGTGCCAGCAACCTACGGGACACAAATAACTATGGTTACACCTTC

d_gene: NA
len: 13
v_gene: TRBV10-3
abundance: NA
j_gene: TRBJ2-7
CDR3aa: CAISVSERNEQYF
CDR3nt: TGTGCCATCAGTGTCAGCGAGAGGAACGAGCAGTACTTC

d_gene: NA
len: 15
v_gene: TRBV11-2
abundance: NA
j_gene: TRBJ2-7
CDR3aa: CPSSLGSGQNHEQYF
CDR3nt: TGTCCCAGCAGCTTAGGCTCAGGACAGAACCACGAGCAGTACTTC

d_gene: TRBD2
len: 16
v_gene: TRBV11-1
abundance: NA
j_gene: TRBJ2-3
CDR3aa: CASSQGSGGRGDTQYF
CDR3nt: TGTGCCAGCAGCCAAGGAAGCGGGGGACGGGGAGATACGCAGTATTTT

d_gene: TRBD2
len: 16
v_gene: TRBV5-1
abundance: NA
j_gene: TRBJ2-5
CDR3aa: CASSQMGLAGVETQYF
CDR3nt: TGCGCCAGCAGCCAGATGGGACTAGCGGGAGTCGAGACCCAGTACTTC

d_gene: NA
len: 15
v_gene: TRBV5-1
abundance: few
j_gene: TRBJ1-3
CDR3aa: CASSLQGGPGNTIYF
CDR3nt: TGCGCCAGCAGCCTACAGGGAGGGCCTGGAAACACCATATATTTT

d_gene: TRBD1
len: 14
v_gene: TRBV10-3
abundance: NA
j_gene: TRBJ1-5
CDR3aa: CAISASGGNQPRHF
CDR3nt: TGTGCCATCAGTGCGTCAGGGGGCAATCAGCCCCGGCATTTT

d_gene: NA
len: 12
v_gene: TRBV5-6
abundance: few
j_gene: TRBJ2-7
CDR3aa: CASSFLISEQYF
CDR3nt: TGTGCCAGCAGCTTTTTGATCTCCGAGCAGTACTTC

d_gene: NA
len: 14
v_gene: TRBV11-2
abundance: NA
j_gene: TRBJ2-5
CDR3aa: CVSSFRTRGETQYF
CDR3nt: TGTGTCAGCAGCTTTCGGACAAGGGGAGAGACCCAGTACTTC

d_gene: NA
len: 13
v_gene: TRBV6-2/TRBV6-3
abundance: NA
j_gene: TRBJ2-7
CDR3aa: CASSRLEAYEQYF
CDR3nt: TGTGCCAGCAGTAGACTGGAGGCATACGAGCAGTACTTC

d_gene: NA
len: 14
v_gene: TRBV11-2
abundance: NA
j_gene: TRBJ2-3
CDR3aa: CVSSLVPRAQPQYF
CDR3nt: TGTGTCAGCAGCTTAGTGCCCAGGGCCCAGCCCCAGTATTTT

d_gene: TRBD2
len: 16
v_gene: TRBV6-2/TRBV6-3
abundance: many
j_gene: TRBJ2-1
CDR3aa: CASSYGTSAFNNEQFF
CDR3nt: TGTGCCAGCAGTTACGGTACTAGCGCTTTTAACAATGAGCAGTTCTTC

d_gene: NA
len: 14
v_gene: TRBV10-2
abundance: NA
j_gene: TRBJ1-6
CDR3aa: CSSSEGVLVSPLHF
CDR3nt: TGCTCCAGCAGTGAGGGGGTATTGGTTTCACCCCTCCACTTT

d_gene: NA
len: 15
v_gene: TRBV28
abundance: many
j_gene: TRBJ2-5
CDR3aa: CASSLFGGIQETQYF
CDR3nt: TGTGCCAGCAGTTTGTTTGGCGGAATACAAGAGACCCAGTACTTC